This T cell receptor beta chain was found in a study of graft-versus-host responses after intestinal transplantation. The CDR3 sequence is 14 residues long. Germline V gene data show CDR1 as MDHEN and CDR2 as SYDVKM. Trimming stripped 4 bases from V and 0 bases from J, with 8 bases between. The data were produced by immunoSEQ multiplex PCR, yet TCRdb's version contains in-frame clones alone and is incomplete. The sample includes approximately 7,000 clones, 75% to 90% of them seen just once. Remarks on this clone: Antigen unknown.

Notes on the study in general: Among circulating GvH clones, peak levels were associated with early post-transplant declines in HvG clones. GvH clones turned up in recipient marrow; some had shown up first in ileum or blood. Elevated graft-versus-host to host-versus-graft clonal ratios in allografts were recorded for patients with graft-donor T cell macrochimerism.

The V gene is TRBV28, the J gene TRBJ2-3; TRBD1 might be the D (6 bases). The TCR was taken from a human patient who received an intestinal transplant, so some T cells may come from the graft donor. The sample in question was PBMCs, obtained about 80 days after transplant. CDR3 loop: CASSSGASTDTQYF. CDR3 coding DNA: TGTGCCAGCAGTTCAGGGGCTAGCACAGATACGCAGTATTTT.